This T cell receptor beta chain was obtained from a study of T cell repertoires in cytomegalovirus infection. Overall study context: Well-studied HLA-B-restricted epitopes and recently identified HLA-C-restricted epitopes of CMV were both used in the study. Through public TCR beta signatures, both CMV infection and matching HLA type were indicated. Overall study results and limits: The response measured ex vivo was dominated by TCR beta clonotypes (HLA-C-restricted and CMV-specific).

Germline lookup yields CDR1 SEHNR and CDR2 FQNEAQ (reference sequence). V lost 5 bases, J lost 0 bases, and 9 bases stayed unmatched. The CDR3 extends over 19 amino acids. Concerning this clonotype itself: Its antigen is still unknown.

TCRdb fed the reads into MiXCR, producing one record per CDR3 protein. The sample has roughly 160,000 distinct CDR3 sequences; about 20% are singletons. The chain uses TRBV7-9 and TRBJ2-4; TRBD2 agrees at 14 bases. Source: CD8+ T cells from cultured PBMCs, taken from culture after CMV antigen stimulation. This clonotype originated in a human donor in good health (CMV status not recorded). Some clones in this sample may be carry-over from other donors' samples. Written as DNA, the CDR3 is TGTGCCAGCAGCACCAAACCCGGGACTAGCGGGGGAGCCAAAAACATTCAGTACTTC. This encodes CASSTKPGTSGGAKNIQYF. The variable domain in full, completed from reference TRBV7-9 and TRBJ2-4, reads DTGVSQNPRHKITKRGQNVTFRCDPISEHNRLYWYRQTLGQGPEFLTYFQNEAQLEKSRLLSDRFSAERPKGSFSTLEIQRTEQGDSAMYLCASSTKPGTSGGAKNIQYFGAGTRLSVL.